What follows describes a single TCR beta chain. As yet, its antigen is unknown. This record belongs to a study of shared clonotypes between healthy human individuals. Clones were sequenced by immunoSEQ multiplex PCR, and TCRdb holds only the in-frame ones, with some missing. The top ten clones hold roughly 0.13% of a sample with 2.5 million or so clones, just over 90% of them seen once. General observations from the study: Relative to their counterparts shared across all four donors, non-shared clonotypes exhibited diminished generation probabilities.

From CD4+ cells came CD45RA+ naive and CD45RA-negative memory subsets. Sequencing was done on a sample of naive CD4+ T cells sorted from blood. The subset was: CD45RA+ positively selected. This clonotype was obtained from a man younger than 35 in good health.

The CDR3 sequence is CASSSSDKNTGELFF. CDR3 sequence (DNA): TGCGCCAGCAGTAGTTCTGACAAGAACACCGGGGAGCTGTTTTTT. The chain joins TRBV5-1 to TRBJ2-2; no clear D. Germline-derived CDR1 and CDR2 are SGHRS and YFSETQ. V was shortened by 5 bases and J by 1 base, with 12 bases between the two germline ends. The CDR3 consists of 15 residues.